This entry lists 26 T cell receptor beta chains sequenced from one sample in a study of blood T cell repertoires in COVID-19. Assay: immunoSEQ multiplex PCR; the TCRdb copy retains only in-frame clones and omits some. Here the sample spans more than 200,000 clones, about 86% being singletons. Sequences were obtained from peripheral blood. These TCRs come from a man older than 75 with acute or convalescent COVID-19.

J is TRBJ2-7 and V is TRBV18; tentatively, D is TRBD2 (5 bases). This CDR3 is 14 amino acids long. V was shortened by 6 bases and J by 4 bases, with 16 bases between the two germline ends. The germline V gene has CDR1 KGHSH and CDR2 LQKENI. The CDR3 bases are TGTGCCAGCTCCCCCACTAGTATGCCGTACGAGCAGTACTTC. This gives the protein CASSPTSMPYEQYF.

The chain joins TRBV18 to TRBJ1-6; 7 bases are shared with TRBD1. The CDR3 is 15 amino acids. Germline trimming cut 4 bases from V and 6 bases from J; bases unmatched to any gene: 6. Per germline, CDR1 KGHSH and CDR2 LQKENI. CDR3 protein: CASSRGQHLNSPLHF. DNA of the CDR3: TGTGCCAGCTCACGGGGACAGCACCTTAATTCACCCCTCCACTTT.

V usage is TRBV27 and J usage is TRBJ1-5; D might be TRBD1 (5 bases). This CDR3 contains 15 residues. The V end was cut by 2 bases, the J end by 0 bases, with 8 bases between. Germline loops: CDR1 MNHEY, CDR2 SMNVEV (reference sequence). The CDR3 is CASSLNRNSNQPQHF. CDR3 coding DNA: TGTGCCAGCAGTTTAAACAGGAATAGCAATCAGCCCCAGCATTTT.

The V call is TRBV5-8, the J call TRBJ2-1, with 8 bases matching TRBD2. This CDR3 spans 16 amino acids. Trimming at V came to 1 base and at J to 7 bases, leaving 10 bases not matched to a gene. CDR1 and CDR2 (germline): SGHTS, YDEGEE. Here the CDR3 reads CASSLTGTSQGNEQFF. The CDR3 DNA reads as TGTGCCAGCAGCTTGACCGGGACTAGTCAGGGGAATGAGCAGTTCTTC. Full variable domain (remainder filled in from reference TRBV5-8 and TRBJ2-1): EAGVTQSPTHLIKTRGQQATLRCSPISGHTSVYWYQQALGLGLQFLLWYDEGEERNRGNFPPRFSGRQFPNYSSELNVNALELEDSALYLCASSLTGTSQGNEQFFGPGTRLTVL.

The chain couples TRBV19 to TRBJ2-5; D gene unclear. With 4 bases removed from V and 1 base from J, the gap between germline ends came to 10 bases. Germline V gene data show CDR1 as LNHDA and CDR2 as SQIVND (reference sequence). The CDR3 runs 14 residues. The CDR3 loop is CASSKENTQETQYF. The CDR3 DNA reads TGTGCCAGTAGTAAAGAAAACACCCAAGAGACCCAGTACTTC.

The gene calls are TRBV7-9 and TRBJ1-5, with a possible D match to TRBD1 (6 bases). The CDR3 has 15 amino acids. Per germline, CDR1 SEHNR and CDR2 FQNEAQ (reference sequence). Deletions cut 5 bases from V and 4 bases from J, with 15 bases between. This chain's CDR3 is CASSRGGDTNQPQHF. CDR3 DNA: TGTGCCAGCAGCCGGGGGGGGGACACTAATCAGCCCCAGCATTTT.

This rearrangement joins TRBV27 to TRBJ2-2, with 7 bases aligning to TRBD1. The CDR3 length is 13 residues. The germline gives CDR1 MNHEY, CDR2 SMNVEV (reference sequence). The ends lost 6 bases at V and 5 bases at J; junction bases unmatched: 3. The CDR3, as DNA: TGTGCCAGCAGGACGACAGGGACCGGGGAGCTGTTTTTT. Protein product: CASRTTGTGELFF.

The chain employs TRBV5-1 and TRBJ1-5; D remains unclear. The V gene lost 1 base and the J gene lost 0 bases, with 11 bases spanning the gap. CDR1 and CDR2 from the germline V gene are SGHRS and YFSETQ. The CDR3 has 16 residues. CDR3 sequence: CASSLTGSSSNQPQHF. CDR3 nucleotides: TGCGCCAGCAGCTTGACCGGTTCGTCTAGCAATCAGCCCCAGCATTTT. Variable domain in full (rest from reference TRBV5-1 and TRBJ1-5): KAGVTQTPRYLIKTRGQQVTLSCSPISGHRSVSWYQQTPGQGLQFLFEYFSETQRNKGNFPGRFSGRQFSNSRSEMNVSTLELGDSALYLCASSLTGSSSNQPQHFGDGTRLSIL.

The V gene is TRBV2, the J gene TRBJ1-2, with 9 positions matching TRBD1. With V trimmed by 6 bases and J by 7 bases, 3 bases remained unmatched. Germline lookup yields CDR1 SNHLY and CDR2 FYNNEI. This CDR3 has 12 residues. The CDR3 region is CASSRDRAGYTF. Here the CDR3 DNA reads TGTGCCAGCAGCCGGGACAGGGCTGGCTACACCTTC.

The chain employs TRBV5-1 and TRBJ2-3; 11 bases are a match to TRBD2. Germline values: CDR1 SGHRS, CDR2 YFSETQ. Losses at the gene ends were 0 bases for V and 4 bases for J; bases not matched to a gene: 7. The CDR3 contains 17 residues. The CDR3 nucleotides read TGCGCCAGCAGCTTGGCCCCTAGCGGGGGGCCCTCAGATACGCAGTATTTT. This gives the protein CASSLAPSGGPSDTQYF.

The rearrangement links TRBV28 to TRBJ1-2; 9 positions agree with TRBD1. V lost 6 bases and J lost 4; bases outside the gene matches: 9. This CDR3 is 15 amino acids long. Germline CDR1 and CDR2: MDHEN and SYDVKM. For the CDR3, the DNA is TGTGCCAGCAGCTTTATACCGGGACAGGGCTATGGCTACACCTTC. Protein sequence: CASSFIPGQGYGYTF.

The genes are TRBV18 and TRBJ2-5; TRBD2 matches at 16 bases. V trimming: 3 bases; J trimming: 5 bases; junction bases outside the gene matches: 3. Germline CDR1 is KGHSH and CDR2 is LQKENI. CDR3 length: 16 residues. CDR3 nucleotides: TGTGCCAGCTCACCCGGGACTAGCGGGAGGGCCGAGACCCAGTACTTC. It encodes CASSPGTSGRAETQYF.

This chain joins TRBV19 and TRBJ1-1; 8 nucleotides line up with TRBD1. The CDR3 extends over 13 amino acids. Germline V gene data show CDR1 as LNHDA and CDR2 as SQIVND (reference sequence). V was pared by 4 bases and J by 4 bases, with 2 bases of the junction left unmatched. The CDR3 reads CASSTTGGTEAFF. CDR3 sequence (DNA): TGTGCCAGTAGTACCACAGGGGGCACTGAAGCTTTCTTT.

J is TRBJ2-7 and V is TRBV7-9; 7 nucleotides align to TRBD2. The J segment lost 1 base and the V segment lost 7 bases, leaving 7 bases of the junction unmatched. The germline CDR1 and CDR2 sequences are SEHNR and FQNEAQ (reference sequence). The CDR3 covers 14 residues. The CDR3 loop is CASTFAGGSYEQYF. The CDR3 nucleotides are TGTGCCAGCACCTTTGCCGGGGGGTCCTACGAGCAGTACTTC.

The chain employs TRBV7-2 and TRBJ2-1, with TRBD2 matching 10 bases. Germline CDR1 is SGHTA and CDR2 is FQGNSA. V dropped 0 bases and J dropped 6; count of bases not matched to a gene: 8. The CDR3 loop spans 17 amino acids. This CDR3 reads CASSLARSGGASNEQFF. The CDR3 bases are TGTGCCAGCAGCTTAGCGCGCAGCGGGGGGGCCTCCAATGAGCAGTTCTTC.

The chain links TRBV6-2 or TRBV6-3 to TRBJ2-5; possible D gene TRBD1, 6 bases. The CDR3 contains 16 residues. CDR1 is MNHEY and CDR2 is SVGEGT in the germline V gene. V was trimmed by 0 bases and J by 1 base, leaving 12 bases between them. The CDR3 DNA sequence: TGTGCCAGCAGTTACTCGGGCAGGGGTCCCCAAGAGACCCAGTACTTC. It translates to CASSYSGRGPQETQYF.

V is TRBV7-8 and J is TRBJ2-7; 9 bases agree with TRBD1. Germline values: CDR1 SGHVS, CDR2 FQNEAQ. V was clipped by 3 bases and J by 3 bases; unmatched bases: 9. The length of the CDR3 is 16 residues. CDR3 bases: TGTGCCAGCAGCTTCCTCTCGACAGGGGGGCACTACGAGCAGTACTTC. Its translation is CASSFLSTGGHYEQYF.

The chain links TRBV7-9 to TRBJ1-2; the D is unclear. Germline V CDR1 and CDR2: SEHNR, FQNEAQ (reference sequence). The V end lost 1 base, the J end lost 10 bases, and 19 bases lay between the germline ends. The CDR3 runs 15 residues. CDR3 sequence: CASSLEFPAGGDYTF. CDR3 bases: TGTGCCAGCAGCTTAGAATTCCCGGCGGGAGGAGACTACACCTTC.

The chain carries TRBV7-8 and TRBJ1-4; 9 bases match TRBD1. Trimming removed 4 bases from V and 8 bases from J; junction bases left unmatched: 8. In germline, CDR1 is SGHVS, CDR2 FQNEAQ. The CDR3 consists of 15 residues. CDR3 sequence reads: CASSWGGTGKEKLFF. CDR3 nucleotides: TGTGCCAGCAGCTGGGGGGGGACAGGGAAGGAAAAACTGTTTTTT.

The chain recombines TRBV11-2 with TRBJ1-1, with TRBD1 matching over 12 bases. This CDR3 has 19 residues. Trimming cost V 4 bases and J 2 bases; bases outside gene matches: 14. CDR1 and CDR2 from the germline V gene are SGHAT and FQNNGV. The CDR3 nucleotides read TGTGCCAGCAGCTCCCGAGTCGGGGGACAGGGGGCTTCTAACACTGAAGCTTTCTTT. Translating gives CASSSRVGGQGASNTEAFF.

The chain employs TRBV7-3 and TRBJ2-7, with a possible D match to TRBD1 (6 bases). Germline V gives CDR1 SGHTA, CDR2 FQGTGA. V was shortened by 5 bases and J by 4 bases, with 15 bases between the two germline ends. CDR3 length: 14 amino acids. The CDR3 sequence is CASSPDRMSYEQYF. Written as DNA, the CDR3 is TGTGCCAGCAGCCCAGACAGGATGTCATACGAGCAGTACTTC.

The V call is TRBV9, the J call TRBJ2-1, with D perhaps TRBD2 (6 bases). CDR1 and CDR2 from the germline V gene are SGDLS and YYNGEE. V was cut by 2 bases and J by 11 bases, with 14 bases left in between. There are 13 residues in the CDR3. CDR3 residues: CASSVVPGLQQFF. In nucleotides, the CDR3 is TGTGCCAGCAGCGTGGTCCCGGGACTTCAGCAGTTCTTC.

CDR3 region: CASSLDPVPNTEAFF. The CDR3 coding sequence is TGTGCCAGCAGCTTAGATCCGGTTCCGAACACTGAAGCTTTCTTT. This chain joins TRBV7-2 and TRBJ1-1, with D hard to call. The CDR3 totals 15 residues. Germline V gene lookup returns CDR1 SGHTA and CDR2 FQGNSA. V was pared by 1 base and J by 1 base, with 10 bases between.

V and J are TRBV5-1 and TRBJ1-1; 9 nucleotides align to TRBD1. J lost 4 bases, V lost 6 bases, and 4 bases had no gene match. CDR1 and CDR2 (germline): SGHRS, YFSETQ. This CDR3 comprises 13 residues. The CDR3 DNA reads as TGCGCCAGCACCCAGACAGGGGGCACTGAAGCTTTCTTT. Translated: CASTQTGGTEAFF.

This chain connects TRBV3-1 (or the pseudogene TRBV3-2) to TRBJ2-7, with 13 bases identical to TRBD2. The CDR3 has 19 amino acids. Germline trimming cut 4 bases from V and 4 bases from J; bases unmatched to any gene: 16. Germline V gene sequence: CDR1 LGHDT, CDR2 YNNKEL (reference sequence). The CDR3, as DNA: TGTGCCAGCAGCCTTGACGACCCTTGGACTAGCGGGAGTGGGTACGAGCAGTACTTC. It codes for CASSLDDPWTSGSGYEQYF.

This rearrangement joins TRBV13 to TRBJ2-7; D is possibly TRBD2 (6 bases). V lost 5 bases to trimming and J lost 7 bases, with 12 bases between them. This CDR3 spans 12 amino acids. Germline V gene sequence: CDR1 PRHDT, CDR2 FYEKMQ (reference sequence). The CDR3 region is CASSPRGREQYF. The CDR3 DNA is TGTGCCAGCAGCCCTCGGGGGAGGGAGCAGTACTTC.